This T cell receptor beta chain derives from a study of cytomegalovirus exposure and HLA in healthy donors. This CDR3 has 12 amino acids. Germline loops: CDR1 MNHNS, CDR2 SASEGT. The ends were cut back, 8 bases at V and 10 bases at J, with 15 bases in the middle. The PCR made use of 60 Vbeta and 13 Jbeta primers. The repertoire was sequenced with immunoSEQ multiplex PCR; TCRdb's copy has only in-frame clones and lacks some. The data hold 100,000 to 150,000 clones, with 76% observed a single time. This TCR was recovered from a man aged 50 to 60 in good health and CMV-seronegative. The sample consisted of PBMCs. The chain couples TRBV6-1 to TRBJ2-1, with a tentative D call TRBD2 (6 bases). The CDR3 nucleotides are TGTGCCAGCGCCCTACTAGCTCAAGAGCAGTTCTTC. Protein sequence: CASALLAQEQFF.